This T cell receptor (beta chain) emerged from a study of blood T cells in healthy people across ages. At least 5 micrograms of total RNA were extracted per sample. Combining a sample-barcoded 5' primer with a J-beta primer mix, a second PCR ran for roughly 6 to 11 cycles. Carrying 12 random nucleotides, a template-switch adaptor labeled each individual cDNA molecule. One entry per CDR3 protein, called by TCRdb with MiXCR from the 5' RACE reads. The sample shows about 670,000 distinct CDR3 sequences, over 40% of them seen only once. This clonotype was observed a handful of times. With V trimmed by 5 bases and J by 1 base, 3 bases remained unmatched. This CDR3 spans 15 amino acids. Per the germline V gene, CDR1 is SEHNR and CDR2 is FQNEAQ (reference sequence).

This TCR was recovered from an elderly woman in good health. Material: blood. The chain employs TRBV7-9 and TRBJ1-5, with 9 bases identical to TRBD1. CDR3 region: CASSIGTGSNQPQHF. As DNA, the CDR3 is TGTGCCAGCAGCATCGGGACAGGGAGCAATCAGCCCCAGCATTTT.